This T cell receptor beta chain was captured in a study of cytomegalovirus exposure and HLA in healthy donors. Study results and caveats: Within a later analysis, the majority of CMV-associated TCR beta chains appeared HLA-restricted.

The PCR made use of 60 Vbeta and 13 Jbeta primers. The method was immunoSEQ multiplex PCR; TCRdb's version includes in-frame clones alone and lacks a portion of them. The table lists 110,000 to 150,000 clones. The germline V gene has CDR1 LNHDA and CDR2 SQIVND (reference sequence). V shed 5 bases and J shed 2 bases, with 13 bases lying between them. The CDR3 totals 14 residues. Regarding this clone: Antigen specificity is unknown.

The sequence derives from a male donor in good health and CMV-seronegative. The chain couples TRBV19 to TRBJ2-7; tentative D call: TRBD1 (6 bases). The sample comprised PBMCs. DNA for the CDR3: TGTGCCAGTAGTGTGGGACACTCAACCTACGAGCAGTACTTC. Its translation: CASSVGHSTYEQYF.